The source of this T cell receptor (beta chain) is a study of blood T cell repertoires in COVID-19. The overall study: The United States, Italy and Spain provided the acute and convalescent COVID-19 samples. Sample material is recorded as cDNA or gDNA derived from T cells, B-cell-depleted T cells, or PBMCs.

Under the authors' procedure: Amplifying reference gene primers gave estimates of nucleated cell counts. Repertoires were generated with immunoSEQ multiplex PCR, while TCRdb's copy carries only in-frame clones and drops some. Clone size and the V and J calls come from that table; the DNA yielded D and trimming. This table holds hundreds of thousands of clones, around nine tenths found once. Trimming removed 6 bases at V and 3 bases at J, with 21 bases between. This CDR3 has 16 amino acids. This clone was found once. This chain connects TRBV23-1 to TRBJ2-7, with D perhaps matching TRBD2 (6 bases). TRBV23-1 is known as an ORF, though its function is uncertain. The receptor's source is a woman between 18 and 29 years old who had recovered from COVID-19. Sequences were obtained from peripheral blood. CDR3 in amino acids: CASRRTATSMYYEQYV. In DNA, the CDR3 is TGCGCCAGCAGACGAACCGCTACTAGCATGTACTACGAGCAGTACGTC.